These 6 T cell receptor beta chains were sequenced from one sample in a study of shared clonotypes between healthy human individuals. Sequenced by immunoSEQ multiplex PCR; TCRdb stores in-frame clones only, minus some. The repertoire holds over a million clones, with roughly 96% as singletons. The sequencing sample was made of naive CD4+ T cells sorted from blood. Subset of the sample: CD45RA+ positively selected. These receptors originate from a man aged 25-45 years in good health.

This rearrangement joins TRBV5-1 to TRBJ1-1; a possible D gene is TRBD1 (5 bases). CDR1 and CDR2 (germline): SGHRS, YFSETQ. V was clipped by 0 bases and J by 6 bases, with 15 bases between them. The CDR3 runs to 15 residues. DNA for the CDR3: TGCGCCAGCAGCTTGGGTGTAGGCAGGGCCCCTGAAGCTTTCTTT. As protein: CASSLGVGRAPEAFF.

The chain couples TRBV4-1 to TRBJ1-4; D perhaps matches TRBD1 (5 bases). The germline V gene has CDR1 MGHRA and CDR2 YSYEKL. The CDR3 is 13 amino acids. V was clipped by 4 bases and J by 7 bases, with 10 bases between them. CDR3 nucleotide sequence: TGCGCCAGCAGCCGCGGGACGCCTGAAAAACTGTTTTTT. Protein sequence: CASSRGTPEKLFF.

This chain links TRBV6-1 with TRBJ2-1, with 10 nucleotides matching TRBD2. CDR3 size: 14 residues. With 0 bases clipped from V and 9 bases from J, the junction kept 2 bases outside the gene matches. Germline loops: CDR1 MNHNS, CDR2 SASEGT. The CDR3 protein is CASSEARLAGEQFF. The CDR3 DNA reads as TGTGCCAGCAGTGAAGCTCGACTAGCGGGTGAGCAGTTCTTC.

In nucleotides, the CDR3 is TGCGCCAGCAGCCCACGACAGCCCTCCTACGAGCAGTACTTC. Its protein product is CASSPRQPSYEQYF. This chain joins TRBV4-3 and TRBJ2-7; the D gene is possibly TRBD1 (5 bases). Germline V lookup: CDR1 LGHNA, CDR2 YSLEER. The CDR3 runs 14 residues. V shed 4 bases and J shed 0 bases, with 10 bases lying between them.

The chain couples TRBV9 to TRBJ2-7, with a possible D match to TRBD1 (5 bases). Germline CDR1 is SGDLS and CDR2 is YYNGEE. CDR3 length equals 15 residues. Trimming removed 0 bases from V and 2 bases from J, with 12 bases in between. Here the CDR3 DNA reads TGTGCCAGCAGCGTAGGGGTACAGGCGACCTACGAGCAGTACTTC. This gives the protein CASSVGVQATYEQYF.

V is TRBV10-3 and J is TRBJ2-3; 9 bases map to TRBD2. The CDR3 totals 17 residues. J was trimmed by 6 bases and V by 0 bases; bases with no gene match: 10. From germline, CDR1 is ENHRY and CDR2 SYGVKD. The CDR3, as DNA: TGTGCCATCAGTGAGTCTGGGACTAGCAGTCGGTGGGATACGCAGTATTTT. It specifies CAISESGTSSRWDTQYF.